Given below is one T cell receptor beta chain in context. This sample is part of a study of blood T cell repertoires in COVID-19. Across the study: The samples span acute and convalescent COVID-19 from the United States, Italy and Spain. The analysed material was cDNA or gDNA that came from T cells, B-cell-depleted T cells, or PBMCs.

Followed over time, Seattle patients had been enrolled while infection was active. Original methodology: It was from reference gene primer amplification that nucleated cell counts were estimated. Assay: immunoSEQ multiplex PCR; the TCRdb copy retains only in-frame clones and omits some. V, J and clone size are taken as reported in that table, and D and trimming were inferred from the DNA itself. The sample holds 150,000 to 200,000 clones, around nine tenths seen once. V lost 1 base to trimming and J lost 5 bases, with 15 bases between them. Germline V gene lookup returns CDR1 SGHTA and CDR2 FQGTGA. The CDR3 totals 16 residues.

The source is a man aged 55 to 69 with COVID-19, enrolled during active disease. The gene calls are TRBV7-3 and TRBJ2-1; possibly TRBD1 for D (5 bases). Sequencing input: peripheral blood. CDR3 bases: TGTGCCAGCAGCTTAAATCCCCCTCCGACAGACAATGAGCAGTTCTTC. It specifies CASSLNPPPTDNEQFF.